This T cell receptor (beta chain) originates from a study of blood T cell repertoires in COVID-19. Looking at the study overall: PBMCs, B-cell-depleted T cells, or T cells were the source of the cDNA or gDNA that made up the material.

Study processing details: It was from reference gene primer amplification that nucleated cell counts were estimated. The assay was immunoSEQ multiplex PCR, and TCRdb's table has in-frame clones only and misses some. V, J and clone size are those of that table, while D and trimming were read from the DNA. Of about 92,000 clones listed, about 85% were seen once; the top ten hold around 12%. The TCR originated in a human donor in a cohort sampled during active COVID-19. The sample comprised peripheral blood.

The CDR3 region has the DNA TGCGCCAGCAGTCTCGGGACAGGGGGAGACACCGGGGAGCTGTTTTTT. Amino acids: CASSLGTGGDTGELFF. The chain links TRBV4-1 to TRBJ2-2; 11 bases align to TRBD1. The CDR3 has 16 amino acids. V lost 6 bases to trimming and J lost 3 bases; unmatched junction nucleotides: 6. Germline V gene sequence: CDR1 MGHRA, CDR2 YSYEKL.